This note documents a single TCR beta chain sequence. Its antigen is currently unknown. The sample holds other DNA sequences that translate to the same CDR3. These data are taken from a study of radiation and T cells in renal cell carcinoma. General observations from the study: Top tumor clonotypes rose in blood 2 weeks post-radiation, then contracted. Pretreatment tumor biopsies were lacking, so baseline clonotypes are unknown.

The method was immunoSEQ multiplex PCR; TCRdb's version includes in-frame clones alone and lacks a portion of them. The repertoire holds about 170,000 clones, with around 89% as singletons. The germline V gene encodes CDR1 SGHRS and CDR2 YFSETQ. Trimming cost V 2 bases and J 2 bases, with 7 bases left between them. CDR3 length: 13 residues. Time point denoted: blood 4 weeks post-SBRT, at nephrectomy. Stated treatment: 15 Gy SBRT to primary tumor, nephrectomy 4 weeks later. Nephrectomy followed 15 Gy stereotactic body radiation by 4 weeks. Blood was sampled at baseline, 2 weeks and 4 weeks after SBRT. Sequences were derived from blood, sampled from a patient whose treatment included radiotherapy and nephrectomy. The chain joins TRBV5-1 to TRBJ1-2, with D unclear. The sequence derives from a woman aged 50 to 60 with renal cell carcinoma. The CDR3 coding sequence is TGCGCCAGCAGCTTCGAGGAGAACTATGGCTACACCTTC. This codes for CASSFEENYGYTF.